The present TCR beta chain was sequenced within a study of siplizumab effects on memory and regulatory T cells. Here immunoSEQ multiplex PCR was the method, and the copy in TCRdb shows in-frame clones only, minus some. Here the sample spans roughly 110,000 clones, around 93% being singletons. Germline CDR1 SNHLY, CDR2 FYNNEI. The V and J ends lost 1 base and 4 bases respectively, with 7 bases between them. This CDR3 is built from 14 residues. The chain has TRBV2 and TRBJ2-2, with D perhaps matching TRBD2 (6 bases). The clonotype was recovered from a human donor in good health. The sample comprised non-Treg CD4+ T cells sorted from blood. The CDR3 sequence: CASSEDGGTGELFF. In DNA, the CDR3 is TGTGCCAGCAGTGAAGACGGGGGCACCGGGGAGCTGTTTTTT.